This entry lists 19 T cell receptor beta chains sequenced from one sample in a study of lung T cells in sarcoidosis with Löfgren's syndrome. TCRdb re-analysed the reads in MiXCR, keeping a single row per CDR3 protein. Found here are under 25,000 distinct CDR3 sequences, around 20% of them singletons; the top ten hold around 0.77%. The specimen was CD4+ T cells from bronchoalveolar lavage. The receptors shown here come from a human donor with sarcoidosis (Löfgren's syndrome or another form), or a control subject (not recorded which).

This clonotype was detected a few times. The rearrangement uses TRBV5-6 and TRBJ1-1; D possibly corresponds to TRBD1 (6 bases). The CDR3 extends over 17 amino acids. In germline, CDR1 is SGHDT, CDR2 YYEEEE. Between the trimmed V and J ends, which lost 3 bases and 0 bases, there was a span of 18 bases. CDR3 sequence: CASSSIPGTTMNTEAFF. DNA for the CDR3: TGTGCCAGCAGCTCCATACCCGGGACAACTATGAACACTGAAGCTTTCTTT.

Notes on this clonotype: This sequence may be a read error, since a much larger clone differs from it by one base. The CDR3 end shows no conserved phenylalanine or tryptophan, and so a read error is likely. This chain links TRBV4-2 with TRBJ2-3; D is perhaps TRBD2 (6 bases). Trimming cost V 1 base and J 2 bases, with 16 bases left between them. The CDR3 is made up of 17 amino acids. Germline CDR1 and CDR2: LGHNA and YNFKEQ. This CDR3 is CASSQALPGLDTDTQYY. CDR3 bases: TGTGCCAGCAGCCAAGCCCTCCCGGGACTCGACACAGATACGCAGTATTAT.

In its sample, this clonotype is medium-sized. The chain employs TRBV20-1 and TRBJ1-1, with 8 positions matching TRBD1. The CDR3 spans 13 residues. Trimming cost V 7 bases and J 0 bases; bases outside gene matches: 4. The germline V gene has CDR1 DFQATT and CDR2 SNEGSKA (reference sequence). CDR3 DNA: TGCAGTGGACGGACAGGGCTGAACACTGAAGCTTTCTTT. Protein sequence: CSGRTGLNTEAFF.

This clonotype was found many times. V and J are TRBV10-3 and TRBJ2-3; D possibly corresponds to TRBD2 (6 bases). The length of the CDR3 is 17 residues. Trimming removed 8 bases at V and 2 bases at J, with 23 bases between. The germline gives CDR1 ENHRY, CDR2 SYGVKD. CDR3 loop: CAIAWEEGSGVTDTQYF. Written as DNA, the CDR3 is TGTGCCATCGCATGGGAGGAAGGGAGTGGGGTCACAGATACGCAGTATTTT.

This clonotype was detected ten times or more. This chain uses TRBV29-1 with TRBJ2-7; TRBD2 aligns across 8 bases. Trimming took 6 bases from V and 0 from J; bases not matched to a gene: 7. From germline, CDR1 is SQVTM and CDR2 ANQGSEA. The CDR3 has 14 residues. Written as DNA, the CDR3 is TGCAGCGTCTTTAGCGGGACGGACTCCTACGAGCAGTACTTC. It translates to CSVFSGTDSYEQYF.

Worth noting for this clonotype: A much larger clone sits a single nucleotide away, making a read error possible. This chain links TRBV7-9 with TRBJ1-2; D perhaps matches TRBD1 (5 bases). This CDR3 comprises 13 residues. Germline CDR1 SEHNR, CDR2 FQNEAQ (reference sequence). The CDR3 nucleotides are TGTGCCAGCAGCAAGGGACCGAGCTATGGCTGCACCTTC. Translation gives CASSKGPSYGCTF.

A word on this clonotype: One end of the junction fails to match germline, which may point to a read error. The rearrangement links TRBV6-1 to TRBJ2-3; D is uncertain. This CDR3 has 14 amino acids. Germline lookup yields CDR1 MNHNS and CDR2 SASEGT. CDR3 amino acids: CASSHRTTTDTQYF. The CDR3 nucleotides read TGTGCCAGCAGCCACCGTACAACCACAGATACGCAGTATTTC.

A word on this clonotype: One junction end does not reproduce the germline sequence, and a read error may be involved. V is TRBV20-1 and J is TRBJ1-6; 7 bases map to TRBD1. CDR1 and CDR2 (germline): DFQATT, SNEGSKA (reference sequence). The CDR3 is made up of 15 amino acids. Written as DNA, the CDR3 is TGCAGTGTTAGAGACCGGGCAGGGGGGGGTTCACCCCTCCACTTT. This gives the protein CSVRDRAGGGSPLHF.

In its sample, this clonotype was seen a few times. This chain links TRBV12-3 or TRBV12-4 with TRBJ1-2, with 8 bases that match TRBD1. V shed 6 bases and J 14 bases; nucleotides not matched to a gene: 11. The length of the CDR3 is 12 residues. CDR3 amino acids: CASRRTQGAETF. The CDR3 DNA reads TGTGCCAGCAGACGGACCCAGGGGGCGGAGACCTTC.

A remark on this clonotype: Since a much larger clone is just one base distant, this may be a read error. The chain carries TRBV10-3 and TRBJ2-3; tentatively, D is TRBD1 (5 bases). Germline assignment: CDR1 ENHRY and CDR2 SYGVKD. V was trimmed by 5 bases and J by 1 base, leaving 16 bases between them. The CDR3 is 16 amino acids. The CDR3 region is CAISPRQSPGTDTQYF. The CDR3, as DNA: TGTGCCATCAGTCCCAGACAGAGCCCTGGCACAGATACGCAGTATTTT.

Sample share makes this clonotype medium-sized. V is TRBV7-2 and J is TRBJ2-3; no reliable D call. V was cut by 4 bases and J by 2 bases, with 10 bases left in between. The CDR3 covers 14 residues. Germline CDR1 is SGHTA and CDR2 is FQGNSA. CDR3 DNA: TGTGCCAGCAGCTCTTTACTCCCCACAGATACGCAGTATTTT. Residues: CASSSLLPTDTQYF.

V is TRBV10-3 and J is TRBJ2-5; D is undetermined. The V gene lost 0 bases and the J gene lost 4 bases, with 3 bases spanning the gap. Germline assignment: CDR1 ENHRY and CDR2 SYGVKD. The length of the CDR3 is 12 residues. CDR3 sequence (DNA): TGTGCCATCAGTGAGTCAAGAGAGACCCAGTACTTC. It encodes CAISESRETQYF.

This clonotype has a count of ten or more. The chain links TRBV11-2 to TRBJ2-1; D is undetermined. Germline V gene data show CDR1 as SGHAT and CDR2 as FQNNGV. V was cut by 5 bases and J by 0 bases, with 5 bases left in between. This CDR3 has 13 residues. The CDR3 DNA reads as TGTGCCAGCAGCCCACCCTCCTACAATGAGCAGTTCTTC. This sequence encodes CASSPPSYNEQFF.

This clonotype was detected many times. The chain links TRBV28 to TRBJ2-7; 7 bases align to TRBD2. This CDR3 is built from 13 residues. Looked up from germline, CDR1 is MDHEN and CDR2 is SYDVKM. The V segment lost 4 bases and the J segment 9 bases; nucleotides outside the gene matches: 9. The CDR3 reads CASSSSSSGRQYF. CDR3 in DNA: TGTGCCAGCAGTTCCTCCTCTAGCGGACGGCAGTACTTC.

Turning to this clonotype: Being one base from a much bigger clone, this may be a read error. The chain uses TRBV4-1 and TRBJ2-3; TRBD1 might be the D (5 bases). There are 16 residues in the CDR3. Germline V gene data show CDR1 as MGHRA and CDR2 as YSYEKL. The CDR3 protein is CASSQGPQGHTDAQYF. The CDR3, as DNA: TGCGCCAGCAGCCAAGGTCCCCAGGGTCACACAGATGCGCAGTATTTT.

Sample share makes this clonotype medium-sized. DNA for the CDR3: TGTGCCAGCAGTTACTCCCTCCGGGACAGGGGTGACGGCTACACCTTC. Translation gives CASSYSLRDRGDGYTF. The chain carries TRBV6-6 and TRBJ1-2; 10 nucleotides line up with TRBD1. CDR1 is MNHNY and CDR2 is SVGAGI in the germline V gene (reference sequence). This CDR3 has 16 residues. V was clipped by 0 bases and J by 8 bases; unmatched bases: 9.

This clonotype was counted only a few times. The J gene is TRBJ2-5, the V gene TRBV29-1; D ambiguous. Germline V gives CDR1 SQVTM, CDR2 ANQGSEA. V was clipped by 5 bases and J by 0 bases, with 7 bases between them. The CDR3 has 12 amino acids. DNA of the CDR3: TGCAGCGTTCTAGGGTACCAAGAGACCCAGTACTTC. Its translation: CSVLGYQETQYF.

This clonotype was seen many times. This chain connects TRBV20-1 to TRBJ2-5, with TRBD2 matching over 9 bases. CDR3 length equals 15 residues. Per germline, CDR1 DFQATT and CDR2 SNEGSKA (reference sequence). Trimming removed 6 bases from V and 5 bases from J; junction bases left unmatched: 13. CDR3 sequence (DNA): TGCAGTGCAGGGGGGGTAGCGGGAGCGGGGGAGACCCAGTACTTC. Translation: CSAGGVAGAGETQYF.

The table lists this clonotype with a few counts. Sequence at one end of the junction differs from germline and may be a read error. The rearrangement links TRBV7-9 to TRBJ2-7; no clear D gene. CDR1 is SEHNR, CDR2 FQNEAQ, per germline (reference sequence). CDR3 length equals 12 residues. The CDR3: CASSLALVSLVF. The CDR3 DNA follows: TGTGCCAGCAGCTTAGCGCTAGTCAGCCTGGTGTTC.